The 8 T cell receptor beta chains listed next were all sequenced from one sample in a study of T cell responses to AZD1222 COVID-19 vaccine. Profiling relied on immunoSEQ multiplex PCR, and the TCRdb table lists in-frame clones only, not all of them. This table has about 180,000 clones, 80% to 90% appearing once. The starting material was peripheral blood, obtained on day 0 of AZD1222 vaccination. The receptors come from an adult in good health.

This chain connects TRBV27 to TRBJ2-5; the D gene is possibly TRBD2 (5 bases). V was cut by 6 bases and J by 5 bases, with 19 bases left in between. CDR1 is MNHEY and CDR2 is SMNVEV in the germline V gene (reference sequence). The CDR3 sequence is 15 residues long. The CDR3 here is CASSPGNILGETQYF. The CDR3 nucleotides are TGTGCCAGCAGCCCCGGGAACATCCTTGGGGAGACCCAGTACTTC.

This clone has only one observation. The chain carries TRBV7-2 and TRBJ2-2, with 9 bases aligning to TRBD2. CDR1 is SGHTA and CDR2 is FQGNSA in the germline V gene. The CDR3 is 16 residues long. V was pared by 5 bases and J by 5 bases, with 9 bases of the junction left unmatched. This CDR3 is CASSNPAGGRTGELFF. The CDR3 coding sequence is TGTGCCAGCAGCAACCCGGCGGGGGGGCGGACCGGGGAGCTGTTTTTT.

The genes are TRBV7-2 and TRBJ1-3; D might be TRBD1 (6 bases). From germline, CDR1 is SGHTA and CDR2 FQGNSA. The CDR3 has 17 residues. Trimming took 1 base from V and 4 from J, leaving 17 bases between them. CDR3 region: CASSLVRGAARGNTIYF. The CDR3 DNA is TGTGCCAGCAGCTTAGTACGGGGGGCAGCGAGGGGAAACACCATATATTTT.

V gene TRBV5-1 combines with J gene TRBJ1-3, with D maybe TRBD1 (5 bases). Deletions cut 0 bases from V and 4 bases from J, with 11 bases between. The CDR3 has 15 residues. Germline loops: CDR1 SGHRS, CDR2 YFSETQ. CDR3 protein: CASSLEQASGNTIYF. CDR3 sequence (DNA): TGCGCCAGCAGCTTGGAACAGGCGTCAGGAAACACCATATATTTT.

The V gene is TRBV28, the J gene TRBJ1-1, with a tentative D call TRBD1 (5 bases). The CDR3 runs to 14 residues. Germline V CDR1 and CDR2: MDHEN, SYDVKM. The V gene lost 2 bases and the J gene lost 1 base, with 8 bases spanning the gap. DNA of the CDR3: TGTGCCAGCAGTTTAATCGGGGGGAACACTGAAGCTTTCTTT. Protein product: CASSLIGGNTEAFF.

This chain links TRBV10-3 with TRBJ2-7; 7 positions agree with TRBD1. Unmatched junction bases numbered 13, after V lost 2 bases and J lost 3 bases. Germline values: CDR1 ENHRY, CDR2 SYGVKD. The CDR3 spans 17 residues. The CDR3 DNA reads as TGTGCCATCAGTGAGGGAACAGGGGTGGACGGAGTCTACGAGCAGTACTTC. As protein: CAISEGTGVDGVYEQYF.

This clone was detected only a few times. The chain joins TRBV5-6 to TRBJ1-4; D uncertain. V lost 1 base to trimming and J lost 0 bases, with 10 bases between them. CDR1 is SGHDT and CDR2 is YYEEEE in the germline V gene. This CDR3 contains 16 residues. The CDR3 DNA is TGTGCCAGCAGCTTGAACAGTCATACAACTAATGAAAAACTGTTTTTT. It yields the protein CASSLNSHTTNEKLFF.

CDR3 loop: CASSFRTGGAEQYF. CDR3 DNA sequence: TGTGCCAGCAGCTTTAGGACAGGGGGCGCCGAGCAGTACTTC. The rearrangement uses TRBV13 and TRBJ2-7; TRBD1 aligns across 11 bases. This CDR3 has 14 amino acids. Germline CDR1 and CDR2: PRHDT and FYEKMQ (reference sequence). V lost 3 bases to trimming and J lost 6 bases; unmatched junction nucleotides: 4.